This is a list of T cell receptor beta chains from one sample in a study of blood T cell repertoires in COVID-19. Here immunoSEQ multiplex PCR was the method, and the copy in TCRdb shows in-frame clones only, minus some. The sample yields around 99,000 clones, 70% to 80% seen once. Source material: peripheral blood. These receptor sequences come from a woman aged 80 or older with active or convalescent COVID-19. Each CDR3 is given with its conserved first and last residue. The D gene is left open where the match is weak. Size is omitted from some rows. Given values are once, few, many or a class for expanded clones.

j_gene	v_gene	abundance	len	d_gene	CDR3nt	CDR3aa
TRBJ2-1	TRBV27	-	17	TRBD2	TGTGCCAGCAGTTTATCCTTGGGACTAGCGGGAGGTCATGAGCAGTTCTTC	CASSLSLGLAGGHEQFF
TRBJ2-7	TRBV11-2	once	14	-	TGTGCCAGCAGCCACGACAGTTCCTCCTACGAGCAGTACTTC	CASSHDSSSYEQYF
TRBJ1-2	TRBV7-9	-	13	-	TGTGCCAGCAGCCTTGTGCAACGCGGTGGCTACACCTTC	CASSLVQRGGYTF
TRBJ2-7	TRBV20-1	-	11	-	TGCAGTGCTGGCAGGGGATACGAGCAGTACTTC	CSAGRGYEQYF
TRBJ2-3	TRBV7-8	-	14	-	TGTGCCAGTCAACGGGACATACTCACAGATACGCAGTATTTT	CASQRDILTDTQYF
TRBJ1-2	TRBV19	-	17	TRBD1	TGTGCCAGTAGTACTACTATAGTACAGGGGGCCGGCTATGGCTACACCTTC	CASSTTIVQGAGYGYTF
TRBJ1-1	TRBV29-1	-	13	-	TGCAGCGTTGAAGCAGGCTTCAACACTGAAGCTTTCTTT	CSVEAGFNTEAFF
TRBJ2-2	TRBV7-9	-	14	TRBD1	TGTGCCAGCAACGACAGGGGTGGAACCGGGGAGCTGTTTTTT	CASNDRGGTGELFF
TRBJ2-5	TRBV27	once	10	-	TGTGCCAGCAGTCTGGAGACCCAGTACTTC	CASSLETQYF
TRBJ2-7	TRBV7-9	-	16	TRBD2	TGTGCCAGCAGCCGGGGACTAGCGGGAGGAGACGACGAGCAGTACTTC	CASSRGLAGGDDEQYF
TRBJ2-7	TRBV7-9	-	16	-	TGTGCCAGCAGCTTCTCACTCGACAGGTTCCGATCCGAGCAGTACTTC	CASSFSLDRFRSEQYF